This T cell receptor beta chain appears in the sequencing data of a study of somatic mutations in cytotoxic T cells in rheumatoid arthritis. Study-wide context: Blood (about 31 ml EDTA) from each patient was taken right after diagnosis, before any treatment. Flow sorting at nearly 100% purity was applied to some V beta antibody-stained T-cell populations, which included V beta1+ cells sequenced for TCRB.

Germline lookup yields CDR1 WNHNN and CDR2 SYGVQD (reference sequence). V shed 9 bases, J shed 6 bases, and the junction held 8 bases outside the gene matches. CDR3 size: 13 residues. Method: immunoSEQ multiplex PCR; TCRdb's copy keeps in-frame clones and lacks some. In the table there are about 23,000 clones, roughly 80% of which are singletons. Note on this clone: Its antigen is not identified.

Positively selected by magnetic beads, CD4+ and CD8+ cells were purity-checked by flow cytometry. Findings of the study overall: Age-dependent increases in CD8+ clonality occurred in rheumatoid arthritis patients but not in healthy controls.

The rearrangement uses TRBV10-1 and TRBJ1-5; 7 nucleotides line up with TRBD1. Source material: CD8+ T cells sorted from blood. This TCR was sampled from an adult with rheumatoid arthritis. CDR3 region: CARLGQVGQPQHF. The CDR3 DNA reads TGCGCCAGACTAGGACAGGTCGGTCAGCCCCAGCATTTT.